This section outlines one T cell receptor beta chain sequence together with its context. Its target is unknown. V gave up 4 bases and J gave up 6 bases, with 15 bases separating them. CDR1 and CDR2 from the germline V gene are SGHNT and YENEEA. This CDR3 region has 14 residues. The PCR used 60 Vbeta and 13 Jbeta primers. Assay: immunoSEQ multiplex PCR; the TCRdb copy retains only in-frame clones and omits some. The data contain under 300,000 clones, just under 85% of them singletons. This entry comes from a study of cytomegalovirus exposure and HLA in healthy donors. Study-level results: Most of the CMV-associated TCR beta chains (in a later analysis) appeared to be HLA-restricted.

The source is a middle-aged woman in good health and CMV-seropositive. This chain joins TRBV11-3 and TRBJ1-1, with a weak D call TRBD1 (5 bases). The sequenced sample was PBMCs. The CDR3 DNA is TGTGCCAGCAGCTCTAGATTAGGGGAAGCTGAAGCTTTCTTT. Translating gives CASSSRLGEAEAFF.